This T cell receptor beta chain was documented in a study of read filtering for tumor transcriptome and immune sequencing. The study, taken as a whole, reports: The CD138-negative fraction was mixed bone marrow immune cells, not pure T cells.

This CDR3 contains 14 residues. Germline values: CDR1 DFQATT, CDR2 SNEGSKA (reference sequence). The ends were cut back, 6 bases at V and 4 bases at J, with 18 bases in the middle. Bone marrow was sampled from every patient at the time of active disease. The library was built from 400 to 500 ng RNA with molecular barcoded adaptors for alpha/delta and beta/gamma chains. TCRdb reanalysed the reads using MiXCR and keeps one entry per CDR3 protein. This sample yields 85,000 to 100,000 distinct CDR3 sequences, of which about 22% are seen a single time; over 9.5% belongs to the top ten. This clonotype was detected only a few times. Its antigen is undetermined.

This sequence originates from a donor aged 40 or older with multiple myeloma. V and J are TRBV20-1 and TRBJ1-1; perhaps TRBD1 as D (5 bases). The specimen was a population of CD138-negative cells sorted from bone marrow. The CDR3 loop is CSAPTTVRGTEAFF. CDR3 bases: TGCAGTGCCCCTACAACAGTTAGGGGCACTGAAGCTTTCTTT.